The entry that follows covers one T cell receptor beta chain sequence. Its antigen remains unidentified. The data originate from a study of blood T cells in healthy people across ages. Study-wide results and caveats: Naive CD4+ cells and diversity were both higher in long-lived donors than in aged donors.

Primed by a sample-barcoded 5' primer and a J-beta primer mix, a second PCR proceeded for about 7 to 12 cycles. Sequencing yielded, for each sample, at least 3 million paired-end reads carrying CDR3. TCRdb reprocessed the 5' RACE reads with MiXCR, giving one entry per CDR3 protein. The sample has fewer than 650,000 distinct CDR3 sequences; over 25% are singletons. These same records also appear under a second study, on T cells of mothers and their children.

The clonotype was recovered from a boy aged 2-9 years in good health. Material: blood.

CDR3 in DNA: TGTGCCAGCAAGGACAGGGCTGGCACTGAAGCTTTCTTT. Translating gives CASKDRAGTEAFF. The chain combines TRBV7-8 with TRBJ1-1; 8 positions match TRBD1. The germline V gene has CDR1 SGHVS and CDR2 FQNEAQ. With V trimmed by 7 bases and J by 4 bases, 5 bases remained unmatched. The CDR3 sequence is 13 residues long. Variable domain in full (rest from reference TRBV7-8 and TRBJ1-1): GAGVSQSPRYKVAKRGQDVALRCDPISGHVSLFWYQQALGQGPEFLTYFQNEAQLDKSGLPSDRFFAERPEGSVSTLKIQRTQQEDSAVYLCASKDRAGTEAFFGQGTRLTVV.